Following are 8 T cell receptor beta chains from one sample sequenced in a study of T-cell reconstitution after alpha-beta-depleted transplantation in children. TCRbeta library preparation incorporated unique molecular identifiers. TCRdb ran MiXCR on the PCR reads and lists one entry per CDR3 protein. The sample has about 980,000 distinct CDR3 sequences; about 29% are singletons. The specimen was PBMCs, mostly from graft donor cells, collected 360 days after TCRalphabeta/CD19-depleted stem cell transplant. The origin of the receptors is a boy under two years old who had a stem cell transplant for SCID, so the T cells may come from the graft donor.

This clonotype was found many times. The V gene is TRBV5-1, the J gene TRBJ2-7; D is possibly TRBD1 (6 bases). The CDR3 runs to 15 residues. Germline CDR1 reads SGHRS; CDR2 reads YFSETQ. V lost 0 bases, J lost 0 bases, and 10 bases lay in between. In nucleotides, the CDR3 is TGCGCCAGCAGCTTGGGGCAGGGGTCCTCCTACGAGCAGTACTTC. As protein: CASSLGQGSSYEQYF.

This clonotype has a handful of counts. The chain carries TRBV5-1 and TRBJ2-7; tentative D call: TRBD1 (6 bases). V lost 0 bases, J lost 7 bases, and 17 bases lay in between. CDR1 and CDR2 from the germline V gene are SGHRS and YFSETQ. This CDR3 is built from 15 residues. Here the CDR3 reads CASSLEGGTIGEQYF. CDR3 coding DNA: TGCGCCAGCAGCTTGGAAGGGGGAACGATTGGGGAGCAGTACTTC.

The J gene is TRBJ1-1, the V gene TRBV3-1; D is possibly TRBD1 (6 bases). Germline CDR1 reads LGHDT; CDR2 reads YNNKEL (reference sequence). Trimming took off 2 bases at V and 2 bases at J, with 12 bases between the two ends. CDR3 length equals 15 residues. This chain's CDR3 is CASSQTLTGNTEAFF. DNA for the CDR3: TGTGCCAGCAGCCAAACCCTGACAGGAAACACTGAAGCTTTCTTT. Using reference TRBV3-1 and TRBJ1-1 for the parts outside the CDR3, the full variable domain is DTAVSQTPKYLVTQMGNDKSIKCEQNLGHDTMYWYKQDSKKFLKIMFSYNNKELIINETVPNRFSPKSPDKAHLNLHINSLELGDSAVYFCASSQTLTGNTEAFFGQGTRLTVV.

This clonotype has more than one count but fewer than ten. This rearrangement joins TRBV7-8 to TRBJ2-3, with D uncertain. V lost 5 bases to trimming and J lost 3 bases, with 12 bases between them. Germline-derived CDR1 and CDR2 are SGHVS and FQNEAQ. CDR3 length equals 14 residues. CDR3 residues: CASSPLFRTDTQYF. The CDR3 nucleotides are TGTGCCAGCAGCCCCTTATTCCGAACAGATACGCAGTATTTT.

This clonotype appeared a few times. The chain joins TRBV29-1 to TRBJ2-5; TRBD1 aligns across 9 bases. This CDR3 region has 14 residues. V lost 6 bases and J lost 4; bases outside the gene matches: 9. Germline values: CDR1 SQVTM, CDR2 ANQGSEA. CDR3 sequence: CSVDTGGAGETQYF. The CDR3 region has the DNA TGCAGCGTGGACACAGGGGGCGCAGGAGAGACCCAGTACTTC.

V usage is TRBV20-1 and J usage is TRBJ1-1, with a possible D match to TRBD1 (6 bases). The V end was cut by 3 bases, the J end by 3 bases, with 14 bases between. The length of the CDR3 is 14 residues. Germline V gene data show CDR1 as DFQATT and CDR2 as SNEGSKA (reference sequence). The CDR3 loop reads CSARTQGGDTEAFF. DNA for the CDR3: TGCAGTGCTAGGACACAGGGCGGTGACACTGAAGCTTTCTTT.

The chain combines TRBV7-6 with TRBJ2-3; the D gene is possibly TRBD1 (6 bases). V was pared by 3 bases and J by 2 bases, with 21 bases between. The CDR3 spans 18 residues. Per the germline V gene, CDR1 is SGHVS and CDR2 is FNYEAQ. The CDR3: CASSFDASGEVFTDTQYF. For the CDR3, the DNA is TGTGCCAGCAGCTTCGACGCATCAGGGGAAGTATTCACAGATACGCAGTATTTT.

This chain links TRBV2 with TRBJ2-3; either TRBD1 or TRBD2 may fit D (6 bases each). Deletions cut 8 bases from V and 0 bases from J, with 15 bases between. The CDR3 contains 15 residues. Germline loops: CDR1 SNHLY, CDR2 FYNNEI. CDR3 nucleotide sequence: TGTGCCAGCCCCTCGGAGGGGGGCAGCACAGATACGCAGTATTTT. Its translation: CASPSEGGSTDTQYF.